These 16 T cell receptor beta chains were all obtained from the same sample, sequenced in a study of vaccination and CD4 T cells after COVID-19. Cultured CD4+ T-cell DNA underwent Oncomine TCR Beta short-read sequencing. TCRdb re-analysed the PCR reads in MiXCR, keeping a single row per CDR3 protein. This sample has over 12,000 distinct CDR3 sequences, with around half found just once. No antigen has been identified for these receptors. The sample's treatment: approximately 9-day PBMC culture with coronavirus spike peptide pools or control peptides (ViraFEST assay). The input for sequencing was cultured CD4+ T cells from blood, taken after SARS-CoV-2 vaccination. Every receptor here comes from a human donor with COVID-19.

In this sample, this clonotype turned up a few times. The chain carries TRBV7-3 and TRBJ1-2; D is undetermined. The germline gives CDR1 SGHTA, CDR2 FQGTGA. V was cut by 1 base and J by 2 bases, with 8 bases left in between. This CDR3 has 14 residues. The CDR3: CASSLRAGNYGYTF. Here the CDR3 DNA reads TGTGCCAGCAGCTTAAGGGCCGGCAACTATGGCTACACCTTC.

This chain links TRBV7-9 with TRBJ1-1; D not resolved. Germline V gives CDR1 SEHNR, CDR2 FQNEAQ (reference sequence). There are 15 residues in the CDR3. Trimming pared 5 bases from V and 1 base from J, leaving 14 bases between. The CDR3 protein is CASSTTIGRNTEAFF. In DNA, the CDR3 is TGTGCCAGCAGCACTACGATAGGGAGGAACACTGAAGCTTTCTTT.

This sequence joins TRBV30 and TRBJ2-4; D is uncertain. V was pared by 1 base and J by 0 bases, with 10 bases between. The CDR3 is made up of 15 amino acids. In germline, CDR1 is GTSNPN, CDR2 SVGIG (reference sequence). This CDR3 reads CAWSDSPLAKNIQYF. DNA for the CDR3: TGTGCCTGGAGTGACAGCCCACTAGCCAAAAACATTCAGTACTTC.

This sequence joins TRBV27 and TRBJ1-1; D perhaps matches TRBD1 (6 bases). Germline CDR1 MNHEY, CDR2 SMNVEV (reference sequence). The CDR3 loop spans 15 amino acids. The V and J ends lost 4 bases and 5 bases respectively, with 17 bases between them. The CDR3 DNA reads as TGTGCCAGCAGTTCCACTCGGACAGCGAATACTGAAGCTTTCTTT. Protein: CASSSTRTANTEAFF.

The chain is built from TRBV6-5 and TRBJ2-1; TRBD2 might be the D (6 bases). This CDR3 comprises 16 residues. The germline CDR1 and CDR2 sequences are MNHEY and SVGAGI. The V and J ends lost 0 bases and 3 bases respectively, with 12 bases between them. CDR3: CASSYSPGVNYNEQFF. The CDR3 nucleotides read TGTGCCAGCAGTTACTCACCGGGAGTCAACTACAATGAGCAGTTCTTC.

This clonotype was seen a handful of times. The rearrangement links TRBV24-1 to TRBJ1-4, with D hard to call. Trimming removed 3 bases at V and 8 bases at J, with 18 bases between. CDR1 is KGHDR and CDR2 is SFDVKD in the germline V gene. The CDR3 totals 16 residues. CDR3 coding DNA: TGTGCCACCAGTGATCCTCCCCGGGAGGGAAGAGAAAAACTGTTTTTT. As protein: CATSDPPREGREKLFF.

The rearrangement links TRBV25-1 to TRBJ1-6; TRBD1 aligns across 7 bases. Unmatched junction bases numbered 11, after V lost 6 bases and J lost 0 bases. The germline gives CDR1 MGHDK, CDR2 SYGVNS. This CDR3 has 18 amino acids. This chain's CDR3 is CASSRGDSSSSYNSPLHF. CDR3 DNA sequence: TGTGCCAGCAGCCGTGGGGACAGCTCCAGCTCCTATAATTCACCCCTCCACTTT.

The J gene is TRBJ1-4, the V gene TRBV19; D is possibly TRBD1 (5 bases). Germline V gene sequence: CDR1 LNHDA, CDR2 SQIVND (reference sequence). This CDR3 comprises 15 residues. Trimming stripped 3 bases from V and 0 bases from J, with 8 bases between. The CDR3 reads CASSIPGSTNEKLFF. CDR3 nucleotides: TGTGCCAGTAGTATTCCAGGGTCAACTAATGAAAAACTGTTTTTT. Complete variable domain (other parts from reference TRBV19 and TRBJ1-4): DGGITQSPKYLFRKEGQNVTLSCEQNLNHDAMYWYRQDPGQGLRLIYYSQIVNDFQKGDIAEGYSVSREKKESFPLTVTSAQKNPTAFYLCASSIPGSTNEKLFFGSGTQLSVL.

The V gene is TRBV19, the J gene TRBJ1-5; D ambiguous. Germline V gene data show CDR1 as LNHDA and CDR2 as SQIVND (reference sequence). CDR3 length: 13 amino acids. V was trimmed by 7 bases and J by 0 bases, leaving 7 bases between them. CDR3 amino acids: CASTGISNQPQHF. The CDR3 bases are TGTGCCAGTACCGGGATTAGCAATCAGCCCCAGCATTTT.

This rearrangement joins TRBV20-1 to TRBJ2-7; D may correspond to TRBD1 or TRBD2 (5 bases each). Per the germline V gene, CDR1 is DFQATT and CDR2 is SNEGSKA (reference sequence). Deletions cut 3 bases from V and 2 bases from J, with 11 bases between. This CDR3 spans 13 amino acids. The CDR3 sequence: CSARGEGPYEQYF. The CDR3 DNA reads as TGCAGTGCTAGGGGGGAAGGTCCCTACGAGCAGTACTTC.

This chain uses TRBV30 with TRBJ1-1; 7 bases align to TRBD1. The V gene's germline CDR1 is GTSNPN and CDR2 SVGIG (reference sequence). With 5 bases clipped from V and 1 base from J, the junction kept 4 bases outside the gene matches. CDR3 length equals 13 residues. Written as DNA, the CDR3 is TGTGCCTGGGCGGGACAGACGAACACTGAAGCTTTCTTT. Translation gives CAWAGQTNTEAFF.

The chain's CDR3 is CASSLGGYTGELFF. In DNA, the CDR3 is TGTGCCAGCAGCTTAGGGGGGTACACCGGGGAGCTGTTTTTT. The chain carries TRBV7-2 and TRBJ2-2, with D possibly being TRBD1 or TRBD2 (5 bases each). V was trimmed by 1 base and J by 3 bases, leaving 6 bases between them. CDR1 and CDR2 (germline): SGHTA, FQGNSA. This CDR3 comprises 14 residues.

V usage is TRBV5-6 and J usage is TRBJ2-7, with 7 bases fitting TRBD1. This CDR3 is built from 14 residues. The V gene end was trimmed by 1 base and the J gene end by 2 bases; junction bases not matched to a gene: 3. Germline loops: CDR1 SGHDT, CDR2 YYEEEE. The CDR3 spells CASSLTGETYEQYF. In nucleotides, the CDR3 is TGTGCCAGCAGCTTGACAGGGGAGACCTACGAGCAGTACTTC. Full variable domain (remainder filled in from reference TRBV5-6 and TRBJ2-7): DAGVTQSPTHLIKTRGQQVTLRCSPKSGHDTVSWYQQALGQGPQFIFQYYEEEERQRGNFPDRFSGHQFPNYSSELNVNALLLGDSALYLCASSLTGETYEQYFGPGTRLTVT.

This clonotype showed up just a few times. This chain uses TRBV20-1 with TRBJ2-5; D possibly corresponds to TRBD1 (5 bases). Germline V gene data show CDR1 as DFQATT and CDR2 as SNEGSKA (reference sequence). The length of the CDR3 is 15 residues. V lost 6 bases, J lost 7 bases, and 24 bases lay in between. The CDR3 loop is CSALPDFDSVGTQYF. CDR3 bases: TGCAGTGCCTTACCCGACTTCGACAGCGTGGGGACCCAGTACTTC.

The chain recombines TRBV6-5 with TRBJ1-1, with D maybe TRBD1 (5 bases). CDR1 and CDR2 (germline): MNHEY, SVGAGI. The CDR3 is 13 residues long. V dropped 2 bases and J dropped 4 bases, with 8 bases sitting between them. CDR3 sequence (DNA): TGTGCCAGCAGTTACCAGGGAGTCACTGAAGCTTTCTTT. Translation gives CASSYQGVTEAFF.

This chain connects TRBV20-1 to TRBJ1-6; no firm D call. From germline, CDR1 is DFQATT and CDR2 SNEGSKA (reference sequence). The V end was cut by 0 bases, the J end by 1 base, with 7 bases between. The CDR3 spans 15 residues. The CDR3 here is CSARDRGSYNSPLHF. The CDR3 coding sequence is TGCAGTGCTAGAGATAGAGGGTCCTATAATTCACCCCTCCACTTT.